These T cell receptor beta chains were read from a single sample in a study of blood T cell repertoires in COVID-19. TCRdb's table, derived via immunoSEQ multiplex PCR, lists solely in-frame clones and lacks some. The sample yields about 210,000 clones, around 86% seen once. Sequencing was carried out using peripheral blood. These receptors all stem from a man between 60 and 75 years old with acute or convalescent COVID-19. Both conserved end residues are part of each CDR3. The D gene is left open where the match is weak. Clone size, where shown, is once, few, many, or a class for clones that have expanded.

clone_size d_call j_call cdr3_length v_call cdr3_nt cdr3_aa
NA NA TRBJ2-7 13 TRBV29-1 TGCAGCGTTGGAATGACAGTCTCCTACGAGCAGTACTTC CSVGMTVSYEQYF
NA NA TRBJ1-1 15 TRBV18 TGTGCCAGCTCACCAGTCGGCAGGGCATTCACTGAAGCTTTCTTT CASSPVGRAFTEAFF
once NA TRBJ2-3 13 TRBV27 TGTGCCAGCAGTTTTCGAGTTACGGGTACGCAGTATTTT CASSFRVTGTQYF
NA NA TRBJ1-1 14 TRBV11-2 TGTGCCAGCAGCTCTCGGTGGGAGGACACTGAAGCTTTCTTT CASSSRWEDTEAFF
NA TRBD1 TRBJ2-5 15 TRBV19 TGTGCCAGTAGTATATTTGGGACAGGCCAAGAGACCCAGTACTTC CASSIFGTGQETQYF
few TRBD1 TRBJ2-7 13 TRBV28 TGTGCCAGCAGTTTTGGGACAGCCTACGAGCAGTACTTC CASSFGTAYEQYF
NA NA TRBJ2-1 14 TRBV2 TGTGCCAGCAGCCCAGGGGCAGAGTACAATGAGCAGTTCTTC CASSPGAEYNEQFF
NA NA TRBJ1-5 14 TRBV3-1/TRBV3-2 TGTGCCAGCAGCCAATCGGAGGGATATCAGCCCCAGCATTTT CASSQSEGYQPQHF
NA NA TRBJ2-5 14 TRBV5-1 TGCGCCAGCAGCTTGGGCCTAGGCCAAGAGACCCAGTACTTC CASSLGLGQETQYF
NA NA TRBJ1-2 14 TRBV5-8 TGTGCCAGCTCCGAACAGGGCGATTACTATGGCTACACCTTC CASSEQGDYYGYTF
few NA TRBJ2-3 15 TRBV16 TGTGCCAGCAGCCAATCCACGGGTCCAGGGGATACGCAGTATTTT CASSQSTGPGDTQYF
once TRBD2 TRBJ2-3 17 TRBV4-3 TGCGCCAGCAGCCGCGATCTAGCGGGGGGTGTCACAGATACGCAGTATTTT CASSRDLAGGVTDTQYF
NA NA TRBJ2-5 19 TRBV7-9 TGTGCCAGCAGCACATGGGCCGGAGTTAGCGGAGAAGACCAAGAGACCCAGTACTTC CASSTWAGVSGEDQETQYF
NA TRBD1 TRBJ2-2 15 TRBV7-9 TGTGCCAGCAGTGCCGGGACAGGGGGTCCCGGGGAGCTGTTTTTT CASSAGTGGPGELFF
NA NA TRBJ1-2 14 TRBV14 TGTGCCAGCAGCCAAGAAGGAGCACCGGCGGGCTACACCTTC CASSQEGAPAGYTF
NA TRBD1 TRBJ2-7 18 TRBV9 TGTGCCAGCAGCTCCTCCCGCTTCCGGGACAGGGAAAGCCACGAGCAGTACTTC CASSSSRFRDRESHEQYF
NA NA TRBJ1-3 14 TRBV9 TGTGCCAGCAGCGTAGTCGGGGTTGGAAACACCATATATTTT CASSVVGVGNTIYF
few NA TRBJ1-5 16 TRBV18 TGTGCCAGCTCACGTGAGGGTGTGGGGAGCAATCAGCCCCAGCATTTT CASSREGVGSNQPQHF
NA NA TRBJ1-4 15 TRBV18 TGTGCCAGCTCAAGACAGGTTGCAACTAATGAAAAACTGTTTTTT CASSRQVATNEKLFF
NA NA TRBJ1-4 14 TRBV27 TGTGCCAGCAGTTTGTCAGGGTCTAATGAAAAACTGTTTTTT CASSLSGSNEKLFF
NA NA TRBJ2-7 15 TRBV5-1 TGCGCCAGCAGCTTACGGACAAATCCTAGCTACGAGCAGTACTTC CASSLRTNPSYEQYF
once NA TRBJ2-3 14 TRBV6-5 TGTGCCAGCAGTCCACAGGGGGAGGGAGATACGCAGTATTTT CASSPQGEGDTQYF
NA TRBD2 TRBJ2-7 15 TRBV7-6 TGTGCCAGCAGCTTACCCGGACTAGCGGGGGTCGAGCAGTACTTC CASSLPGLAGVEQYF
NA TRBD1 TRBJ2-7 14 TRBV7-9 TGTGCCAGCAGCTCCGGACAGGGGGCTTACGAGCAGTACTTC CASSSGQGAYEQYF
NA NA TRBJ1-6 11 TRBV28 TGTGCCAGCAGTTTTCCCGGACAGCTCCACTTT CASSFPGQLHF
once NA TRBJ2-3 14 TRBV11-2 TGTGCCAGCAGCCCCGGAGCGATCCCAGATACGCAGTATTTT CASSPGAIPDTQYF
NA NA TRBJ2-3 15 TRBV2 TGTGCCAGCAGGTGGGCGGGGGCCTCCACAGATACGCAGTATTTT CASRWAGASTDTQYF
NA TRBD2 TRBJ2-5 17 TRBV5-4 TGTGCCAGCAGACGGGAATTAGCGGGGGGGCCCGAGGAGACCCAGTACTTC CASRRELAGGPEETQYF
NA TRBD1 TRBJ1-2 18 TRBV19 TGTGCCAGTAGCTTGGACACGGACAGGGAAGGATTCTACTATGGCTACACCTTC CASSLDTDREGFYYGYTF
once TRBD1 TRBJ1-3 17 TRBV7-9 TGTGCCAGCAGCTTAGCGGGGACAGGGCAGTCTGGAAACACCATATATTTT CASSLAGTGQSGNTIYF
NA TRBD1 TRBJ2-3 15 TRBV5-1 TGCGCCAGCAGCCTGAGGGACAGGGGGCTGGATACGCAGTATTTT CASSLRDRGLDTQYF
NA TRBD1 TRBJ1-1 15 TRBV6-5 TGTGCCAGCAGGGAGCCGGGACAGGGGGCTCGAGAAGCTTTCTTT CASREPGQGAREAFF